These 14 T cell receptor beta chains were all obtained from the same sample, sequenced in a study of cytomegalovirus exposure and HLA in healthy donors. PCR primers comprised 60 Vbeta and 13 Jbeta primers. Only in-frame clones appear in the TCRdb table, and some are missing; sequencing was by immunoSEQ multiplex PCR. The data show tens of thousands of clones, roughly two thirds seen once. Sequenced sample: PBMCs. The receptors were sampled from a woman between 45 and 60 years old in good health and CMV-seropositive.

The chain carries TRBV10-1 and TRBJ2-1; TRBD2 aligns across 7 bases. From germline, CDR1 is WNHNN and CDR2 SYGVQD (reference sequence). This CDR3 contains 15 residues. V dropped 0 bases and J dropped 6; count of bases not matched to a gene: 5. The CDR3 nucleotides read TGCGCCAGCAGTGAGTCTAGGACTAGAGGCAATGAGCAGTTCTTC. It yields the protein CASSESRTRGNEQFF.

The chain is built from TRBV27 and TRBJ1-6; the D is unclear. Trimming shortened V by 9 bases and J by 2 bases, and 11 bases separated the two germline ends. The germline CDR1 and CDR2 sequences are MNHEY and SMNVEV (reference sequence). This CDR3 has 14 amino acids. CDR3 sequence: CASSKEAYNSPLHF. DNA of the CDR3: TGTGCCAGTTCCAAGGAGGCCTATAATTCACCCCTCCACTTT.

This chain uses TRBV30 with TRBJ2-3, with a possible D match to TRBD2 (6 bases). Per the germline V gene, CDR1 is GTSNPN and CDR2 is SVGIG (reference sequence). V gave up 0 bases and J gave up 7 bases, with 11 bases separating them. The CDR3 has 13 amino acids. The CDR3 spells CAWSVRRGNTQYF. The CDR3 region has the DNA TGTGCCTGGAGTGTACGGAGGGGAAATACGCAGTATTTT.

The rearrangement links TRBV28 to TRBJ1-2; D unclear. V lost 3 bases, J lost 7 bases, and 9 bases lay in between. This CDR3 contains 12 residues. Germline V gene data show CDR1 as MDHEN and CDR2 as SYDVKM. The CDR3 here is CASSLRVGGYTF. CDR3 sequence (DNA): TGTGCCAGCAGTTTGAGGGTGGGTGGCTACACCTTC.

This CDR3 reads CAVQGTAGYGDNYGYTF. In nucleotides, the CDR3 is TGCGCAGTCCAGGGAACAGCAGGTTACGGAGATAACTATGGCTACACCTTC. The chain has TRBV10-2 and TRBJ1-2; a weak D match, TRBD1 (5 bases). There are 17 residues in the CDR3. Per the germline V gene, CDR1 is WSHSY and CDR2 is SAAADI.

The V call is TRBV28, the J call TRBJ2-5, with D tentatively TRBD2 (5 bases). The end of the DNA is better explained by TRBJ2-7, so the J call may be wrong. Germline V gene data show CDR1 as MDHEN and CDR2 as SYDVKM. The CDR3 totals 13 residues. In DNA, the CDR3 is TGTGCCAGCAGTTTGCTGGGAGAGAGCGAGCAGTACTTC. Translating gives CASSLLGESEQYF.

This clone was recorded only once. The genes are TRBV29-1 and TRBJ2-7, with 7 bases lining up with TRBD1. Germline V gives CDR1 SQVTM, CDR2 ANQGSEA. Trimming at V came to 7 bases and at J to 6 bases, leaving 9 bases not matched to a gene. CDR3 size: 12 residues. The CDR3 sequence is CSGSQGPAEQYF. The CDR3 DNA sequence: TGCAGCGGTTCACAGGGGCCGGCCGAGCAGTACTTC.

In its sample, this clone was seen a few times. V and J are TRBV6-1 and TRBJ2-3; TRBD2 might be the D (5 bases). The CDR3 length is 15 residues. Germline V lookup: CDR1 MNHNS, CDR2 SASEGT. V dropped 2 bases and J dropped 6 bases, with 15 bases sitting between them. This CDR3 is CASSENSGGWDTQYF. The CDR3, as DNA: TGTGCCAGCAGTGAAAATTCAGGAGGATGGGATACGCAGTATTTT.

This rearrangement joins TRBV9 to TRBJ1-2; 10 bases fit TRBD1. The germline V gene has CDR1 SGDLS and CDR2 YYNGEE. This CDR3 spans 12 amino acids. Trimming removed 7 bases from V and 8 bases from J; junction bases left unmatched: 5. The CDR3 region has the DNA TGTGCCAGCGCGGGACAGGGGCAAGGCTACACCTTC. Translation gives CASAGQGQGYTF. Together with reference TRBV9 and TRBJ1-2, the CDR3 gives the full variable domain: DSGVTQTPKHLITATGQRVTLRCSPRSGDLSVYWYQQSLDQGLQFLIQYYNGEERAKGNILERFSAQQFPDLHSELNLSSLELGDSALYFCASAGQGQGYTFGSGTRLTVV.

This clone has just one count. The CDR3 is CASSLGAGSGNTIYF. CDR3 DNA sequence: TGTGCCAGCAGCTTAGGGGCCGGCTCTGGAAACACCATATATTTT. This chain uses TRBV5-4 with TRBJ1-3; maybe TRBD1 (5 bases). V was shortened by 2 bases and J by 0 bases, with 9 bases between the two germline ends. Looked up from germline, CDR1 is SGHNT and CDR2 is YYREEE (reference sequence). This CDR3 has 15 residues.

This clone appeared once. The chain carries TRBV27 and TRBJ2-2; no reliable D call. Germline CDR1 and CDR2: MNHEY and SMNVEV (reference sequence). This CDR3 has 12 amino acids. V was clipped by 4 bases and J by 8 bases, with 8 bases between them. The chain's CDR3 is CASSSATGELFF. CDR3 in DNA: TGTGCCAGCAGTTCCGCGACAGGGGAGCTGTTTTTT.

This clone occurred a few times. CDR3 residues: CASSTGTGNQPQHF. CDR3 DNA sequence: TGTGCCAGCAGCACCGGGACAGGGAATCAGCCCCAGCATTTT. The chain couples TRBV5-5 to TRBJ1-5; 9 positions match TRBD1. Germline trimming cut 4 bases from V and 4 bases from J; bases unmatched to any gene: 3. Germline V gives CDR1 SGHKS, CDR2 YYEKEE (reference sequence). The CDR3 is made up of 14 amino acids.

The chain recombines TRBV11-2 with TRBJ1-5, with TRBD1 matching 7 bases. V was clipped by 5 bases and J by 3 bases; unmatched bases: 7. The CDR3 totals 15 residues. In germline, CDR1 is SGHAT, CDR2 FQNNGV. The CDR3 spells CASSPSRGINQPQHF. In DNA form, the CDR3 reads TGTGCCAGCAGCCCCTCCAGGGGGATCAATCAGCCCCAGCATTTT.

The gene calls are TRBV25-1 and TRBJ1-5; D remains ambiguous. The germline CDR1 and CDR2 sequences are MGHDK and SYGVNS. V lost 6 bases and J 6 bases, leaving 9 bases between the germline ends. The CDR3 spans 12 residues. CDR3 in amino acids: CASSHSGQPQHF. The DNA for the CDR3 is TGTGCCAGCAGCCACTCCGGTCAGCCCCAGCATTTT. Full variable domain (outside the CDR3, taken from reference TRBV25-1 and TRBJ1-5): EADIYQTPRYLVIGTGKKITLECSQTMGHDKMYWYQQDPGMELHLIHYSYGVNSTEKGDLSSESTVSRIRTEHFPLTLESARPSHTSQYLCASSHSGQPQHFGDGTRLSIL.